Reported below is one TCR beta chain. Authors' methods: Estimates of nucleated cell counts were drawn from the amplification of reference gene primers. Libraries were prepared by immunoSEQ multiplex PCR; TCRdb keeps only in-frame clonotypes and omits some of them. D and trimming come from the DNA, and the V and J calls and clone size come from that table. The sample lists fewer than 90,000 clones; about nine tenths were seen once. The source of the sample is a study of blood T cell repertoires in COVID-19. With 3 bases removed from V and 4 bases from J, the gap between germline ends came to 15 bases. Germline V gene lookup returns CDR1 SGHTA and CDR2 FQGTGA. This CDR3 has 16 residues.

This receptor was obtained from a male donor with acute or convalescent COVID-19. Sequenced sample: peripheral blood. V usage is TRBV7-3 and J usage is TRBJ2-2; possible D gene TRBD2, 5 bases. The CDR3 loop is CASSFRTGRGTGELFF. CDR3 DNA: TGTGCCAGCAGCTTCCGGACCGGCCGGGGCACCGGGGAGCTGTTTTTT.